This TCR beta chain derives from a study of cytomegalovirus exposure and HLA in healthy donors (dated by TCRdb to 2017 to 2019). A note on the overall study: According to an earlier analysis of several hundred of the donors, about 179 million T cells yielded roughly 100 million unique TCR beta sequences and around 280 Gb of sequence data. The study aimed to test whether signatures of past pathogen exposure could be identified by cataloging public T cell receptors. Class I and class II HLA loci were covered by the typing at four-digit resolution. Donor age, sex, ethnicity and CMV serostatus were collected together with the repertoire data. Of the approximately 400 genotyped donors, approximately 83% fell in the genetic ancestry cluster associated with self-reported Caucasian donors. On average, around 200,000 unique TCR beta nucleotide sequences were sequenced per donor among several hundred genotyped donors of the cohort, with roughly 18% of those sequences being non-productive. In a later analysis, previously published TCR beta repertoires from 666 donors were re-analyzed and high-resolution HLA genotyping was added so that TCR occurrence patterns could be studied. Besides the first cohort of some 670 subjects, a separate validation cohort made up of over 100 different subjects was used. An earlier analysis of about 600 of the donors used high-throughput TCR beta sequencing to judge whether each TCR beta V gene segment behaved as functional or pseudogenic. The number of donors typed differed by locus, with about 629-640 for A, B, C, DRB1 and DQB1, around 500 for DQA1, 600 to 610 for DPA1, and some 440 for DPB1. All discovery cohort repertoires had been generated using a single sequencing platform. To predict cytomegalovirus infection status, the study brought together high-throughput TCR immunosequencing, statistical association of individual TCRs with disease status, and machine learning. Four or five DR-DQ haplotypes were handled as single units for association and clustering because linkage in the cohort was strong. An early release covering about 600 HLA-typed donors comprised around 300 gigabases of sequencing data and approximately 80 million unique TCR sequences. The study profiled the T cell repertoires of hundreds of subjects by immunosequencing and related them to cytomegalovirus serostatus. In the later analysis, no new phenotypic data were used to find candidate immune exposures; instead, reliance was placed on TCR beta sequences and their occurrence across donors. Genome-wide SNP genotypes for about 65% of the roughly 700 donors were used in a later genetic analysis, which treated that subset as a discovery cohort. The full study reports these points: A later genetic analysis associated a missense DCLRE1C variant with V-gene and J-gene trimming of TCR beta chains, and an independent cohort replicated the association. Presence/absence analyses assumed roughly uniform sequencing depth across donors, an assumption that may not hold. A further reported finding was that TCR beta sequences accurately predicted the HLA-A and HLA-B alleles for most subjects in the first cohort. Correlated functional status among segregating V segments might be attributable to linkage disequilibrium, but an unknown experimental factor could not be ruled out. Only TCR beta chains were sequenced in this cohort, and the absence of alpha or paired-chain data limited detectable features. The sequencing pipeline was judged likely to have produced a cluster of highly shared sequence variants as a technical artifact. The classifier was reported to diagnose cytomegalovirus status with high specificity and sensitivity in both the original cohort and the validation cohort. An earlier analysis of approximately 530 of the donors showed that most TCR beta V segments appeared in productive rearrangements either about 90% or about 30% of the time, which broadly matched IMGT annotations. A later analysis found that HLA-associated TCR beta chains were more clonally expanded and had lower generation probabilities than equally common non-associated chains. In a later analysis, several top co-occurrence clusters were reported to appear linked to parvovirus B19, influenza, CMV and Epstein-Barr virus. Most CMV-associated TCR beta chains appeared to be HLA-restricted in a later analysis, and the HLA associations seemed to be driven largely by CMV exposure. Because counts were too low, about 15 rarely observed V segments, including chromosome 9 orphons, were left out of the earlier analysis of some 640 of the donors. Most TCR sequences were seen in very few donors, while some public TCRs were found in many individuals. The study gave a list of roughly 150 TCR beta chains associated with cytomegalovirus. A later genetic analysis reported fewer N-insertions in productive TCRs among donors in an Asian-associated ancestry cluster than the roughly 670-donor mean. When HLA alleles, especially DR and DQ, strongly co-occurred, TCR associations were difficult to assign to individual alleles. Because HLA typing was missing for some donors at each locus, association tests included only the typed subset. CMV serostatus was the only immune exposure information available for the cohort. Because the 87-base-pair reads could not distinguish some IMGT-functional V segments, including TRBV6-2 and TRBV6-3, those segments were excluded. The authors suggested that the approach could potentially be generalized to other disease states and immunological phenotypes. In a later analysis, 15,000 to 20,000 TCR beta sequences were associated with specific HLA alleles at a false discovery rate of 0.05. In vitro tests confirmed that three of the cytomegalovirus-associated TCR beta chains recognize cytomegalovirus antigens. In a later analysis, TCR association rates were found to vary across HLA loci, with the most associated TCRs seen for DRB1 alleles and the fewest for HLA-C alleles.

Library preparation employed the immunoSEQ multiplex PCR assay. For the multiplex PCR, a mixture combining 60 forward primers for TCR Vbeta segments and 13 reverse primers for TCR Jbeta segments was used. A multiplex PCR assay on genomic DNA amplified the CDR3 region of rearranged TCR beta genes. The Illumina HiSeq System was used to sequence the amplified TCR beta libraries as 87-base-pair reads. Regarding the original processing steps: A later analysis counted about 82 million unique TCR beta chains across the 500 to 850 repertoires, and some 12 million of these chains were shared by at least two donors. A nearest-neighbor algorithm error-corrected the raw reads and collapsed the reads into unique sequences, merging closely related sequences to remove PCR and sequencing errors. CDR3 sequences were aligned to IMGT reference sequences to assign V, D and J gene segments. For a sequence to be retained, a match of at least six nucleotides to both a V gene segment and a J gene segment was required. A rearrangement was called productive if the CDR3 had no stop codons and remained in frame with V and J, and every other rearrangement was called non-productive. CDR3 was defined by IMGT convention, running from the second conserved V-encoded cysteine to the conserved J-encoded phenylalanine. Sequences without an unambiguous match to a single V gene segment were excluded from the earlier analysis of 450 to 750 of the donors. An earlier analysis of a few hundred of the donors called V segments functional above 56.7% productive rearrangements and segregating when the between-donor standard deviation exceeded 5%. A statistical classification framework was built for diagnosing cytomegalovirus status from the catalog of TCR beta chain sequences. A later analysis assigned V and J genes by comparing TCR nucleotide sequences with IMGT/GENE-DB human TR gene sequences. The TCRdist pipeline was used in a later analysis to assign CDR3 sequences and most-parsimonious VDJ recombination scenarios. In a later analysis, each TCR beta chain was defined by its CDR3 amino acid sequence together with its V-gene family, and reads lacking a unique V-gene family were excluded. To address suspected cross-contamination and a sequencing artifact, a later analysis removed under 600 highly shared, low-generation-probability nucleotide sequences. For each public chain, a later analysis derived a clonal expansion index from normalized ranks of inferred template counts within each repertoire. Generation probabilities in a later analysis came from a VDJ recombination model fitted to out-of-frame rearrangements, and those results were checked against IGoR. In a later analysis, hypergeometric tests were used to score TCR-TCR, TCR-HLA and TCR-CMV co-occurrence, with a repertoire-size bias correction applied to TCR pairs. A later analysis estimated false discovery rates by permuting HLA or CMV assignments 20 times. In a later analysis, co-occurring TCRs were grouped using DBSCAN, and TCRdist sequence similarity was added for clustering within HLA-allele-positive subsets. Repertoires with fewer than 30,000 or more than 120,000 public chains, plus five repertoires with anomalous nucleotide sharing, were excluded from co-occurrence clustering. Entries here come from immuneACCESS through TCRdb and include only in-frame sequences with V and J called. Some clones fail to appear in such tables; in the studies checked, an unresolved V gene covers under half of the shortfall, and the cause of the remainder is unknown. V, J and clone size derive from that table, while D and trimming were established from the DNA sequence. For this sample the table gives approximately 260,000 clones, of which almost 85% were detected only once. The top ten clones comprise approximately 2% of the sample.

V and J lose 4 bases and 7 bases, and a span of 21 bases separates them. CDR1 and CDR2 are read off the germline V gene as MNHNS and SASEGT. The CDR3 starts with the cysteine, ends with the phenylalanine, and has 16 residues. Only the CDR3 portion is preserved as DNA: 48 bases, with reading frame beginning at the first base. The cohort was made up of 666 healthy bone marrow donors. All cohort members were sampled while nominally healthy, although unrecorded immune exposures were likely present. The donor tested CMV seropositive, placing the donor among the roughly 300 seropositive members of the cohort. Each donor provided a peripheral blood sample, and peripheral blood mononuclear cells were used for TCR beta sequencing. The Qiagen DNeasy Blood Extraction Kit was used to extract genomic DNA from the blood cell samples. As for this clone: The antigen this receptor binds is unknown. No clone much larger than this one lies a single base away; base qualities are absent.

The clonotype originates from a woman between 35 and 50 years old in good health and CMV-seropositive. The sample comprised PBMCs. The rearranged segments are TRBV6-1 and TRBJ2-3; the D gene is perhaps TRBD1, from 7 matching bases. CDR3 protein: CASSGLEKQGRNTQYF. In nucleotides, the sequence is TGTGCCAGCAGTGGCCTCGAGAAACAGGGGAGGAATACGCAGTATTTT.